This passage covers 21 T cell receptor beta chains from one sample sequenced in a study of CD4 and CD8 cells across lung adenocarcinoma regions. TCRdb reprocessed the PCR reads with MiXCR, giving one entry per CDR3 protein. The sample lists around 10,000 distinct CDR3 sequences, 40% to 55% occurring once. Sequenced material: CD8+ T cells from the margin of a lung tumor. These receptors all stem from a male donor with lung adenocarcinoma. The CD4 and CD8 labels of this study may be unreliable.

As concerns this clonotype: The junction and the germline gene differ at one end; a read error may be behind it. The CDR3, as DNA: TGCGCCAGCAGCCTCCTATCCCTGGACTCCAACGAGCAGTACTTC. This gives the protein CASSLLSLDSNEQYF. The J gene is TRBJ2-5, the V gene TRBV4-1, with D possibly TRBD2 on 5 matching bases. Gene TRBJ2-7 matches the end of the DNA better, so the J call may be wrong. Germline CDR1 is MGHRA and CDR2 is YSYEKL. This CDR3 contains 15 residues.

V gene TRBV7-6 combines with J gene TRBJ2-1; 8 positions agree with TRBD1. With V trimmed by 3 bases and J by 5 bases, 6 bases remained unmatched. Per germline, CDR1 SGHVS and CDR2 FNYEAQ. The CDR3 covers 15 residues. The CDR3 sequence: CASSFVGQGHNEQFF. CDR3 in DNA: TGTGCCAGCAGCTTTGTAGGACAGGGCCACAATGAGCAGTTCTTC.

The chain joins TRBV27 to TRBJ2-1, with 7 bases matching TRBD2. The V segment lost 2 bases and the J segment 5 bases; nucleotides outside the gene matches: 12. Germline V gene data show CDR1 as MNHEY and CDR2 as SMNVEV (reference sequence). This CDR3 has 17 amino acids. CDR3 nucleotide sequence: TGTGCCAGCAGTTTAAGGGCTAGCGGACAACTGGACAATGAGCAGTTCTTC. It codes for CASSLRASGQLDNEQFF.

This clonotype is medium-sized by share. This rearrangement joins TRBV6-1 to TRBJ2-5; 12 bases are shared with TRBD2. CDR1 and CDR2 (germline): MNHNS, SASEGT. The CDR3 is made up of 18 amino acids. With 6 bases clipped from V and 0 bases from J, the junction kept 11 bases outside the gene matches. CDR3 nucleotide sequence: TGTGCCAGCAGCACCGGGACTAGCGGGCGAGAGTACCAAGAGACCCAGTACTTC. This encodes CASSTGTSGREYQETQYF.

This clonotype came up once. This chain connects TRBV28 to TRBJ2-1; possibly TRBD1 for D (5 bases). V shed 0 bases and J shed 5 bases, with 11 bases lying between them. The CDR3 is 15 amino acids. Germline V gene lookup returns CDR1 MDHEN and CDR2 SYDVKM. The CDR3 DNA sequence: TGTGCCAGCAGTTTATGGTCACAGGCCCACAATGAGCAGTTCTTC. Translation: CASSLWSQAHNEQFF.

This clonotype showed up just a few times. This chain links TRBV11-1 with TRBJ2-5; D uncertain. The germline CDR1 and CDR2 sequences are SGHAT and FQDESV (reference sequence). This CDR3 spans 13 amino acids. With 6 bases removed from V and 7 bases from J, the gap between germline ends came to 15 bases. CDR3 nucleotide sequence: TGTGCCAGCAGGGCAGGCGACGGTTGGACCCAGTACTTC. Amino acid sequence: CASRAGDGWTQYF. The full variable domain, rest sourced from reference TRBV11-1 and TRBJ2-5, is EAEVAQSPRYKITEKSQAVAFWCDPISGHATLYWYRQILGQGPELLVQFQDESVVDDSQLPKDRFSAERLKGVDSTLKIQPAELGDSAMYLCASRAGDGWTQYFGPGTRLLVL.

In regard to this clonotype: Germline and junction disagree at one end, which may indicate a read error. This chain joins TRBV7-6 and TRBJ2-5; TRBD1 might be the D (6 bases). The germline CDR1 and CDR2 sequences are SGHVS and FNYEAQ. CDR3 length equals 12 residues. The CDR3 region has the DNA TGTGCCGGGGGCCGAGAGGAAGAGACCCAGTACTTT. This encodes CAGGREEETQYF.

This chain links TRBV7-3 with TRBJ2-1; 13 bases map to TRBD2. The junction had 12 bases not matched to a gene; V was cut back by 5 bases and J by 2 bases. There are 19 residues in the CDR3. The V gene's germline CDR1 is SGHTA and CDR2 FQGTGA. CDR3 nucleotides: TGTGCCAGCAGCCCCGTACTAGCGGGAGGGCCGTACGCCTACAATGAGCAGTTCTTC. Encoded protein: CASSPVLAGGPYAYNEQFF.

V usage is TRBV7-6 and J usage is TRBJ2-3, with D possibly TRBD2 on 7 matching bases. The CDR3 covers 17 residues. Germline V CDR1 and CDR2: SGHVS, FNYEAQ. Trimming removed 3 bases at V and 6 bases at J, with 22 bases between. The CDR3 spells CASSLGVGGGGGDTQYF. The CDR3 region has the DNA TGTGCCAGCAGCTTGGGGGTGGGGGGGGGGGGCGGGGATACGCAGTATTTT.

V gene TRBV6-4 combines with J gene TRBJ2-1, with D perhaps TRBD1 (6 bases). V shed 1 base and J shed 4 bases, with 17 bases lying between them. Germline CDR1 MRHNA, CDR2 SNTAGT. The CDR3 loop spans 17 amino acids. CDR3 nucleotides: TGTGCCAGCAGTGACTGTAGTTGGGAAAGGGGGTACAATGAGCAGTTCTTC. Residues: CASSDCSWERGYNEQFF.

The rearrangement uses TRBV10-3 and TRBJ2-5, with 15 nucleotides matching TRBD2. Germline assignment: CDR1 ENHRY and CDR2 SYGVKD. Unmatched junction bases numbered 1, after V lost 4 bases and J lost 4 bases. This CDR3 comprises 15 residues. The CDR3 DNA is TGTGCCATCAGTGGGACTAGCGGGGGGGGAGAGACCCAGTACTTC. Translation gives CAISGTSGGGETQYF.

As concerns this clonotype: No conserved phenylalanine or tryptophan ends this CDR3, so it is likely a read error. The DNA is omitted, as the CDR3 cannot be located on it reliably, and the CDR3 follows TCRdb's listing. The CDR3 reads CARLIFCIFCRDGVLPCCP. The chain recombines TRBV15 with TRBJ2-5. The CDR3 comprises 19 residues, both ends counted. The germline V gene has CDR1 LNHNV and CDR2 YYDKDF (reference sequence).

The rearrangement links TRBV10-2 to TRBJ2-2; D ambiguous. The V gene's germline CDR1 is WSHSY and CDR2 SAAADI. The V and J ends lost 4 bases and 16 bases respectively, with 28 bases between them. This CDR3 comprises 16 residues. The CDR3 DNA sequence: TGCGCCAGCAGTGTCTCCCGGGCTGGCGGCACCGAGGCGCAGTTTTTT. Amino acid sequence: CASSVSRAGGTEAQFF.

There are a few counts of this clonotype. Just one base apart from a much larger clone, this may be a read error. CDR3 protein: CASSLVKANEQYF. The CDR3 DNA follows: TGTGCCAGCAGCTTAGTTAAGGCTAATGAGCAGTACTTC. The chain uses TRBV7-2 and TRBJ2-1, with D hard to call. The assigned J gene may be wrong: the sequence end matches TRBJ2-7 better. CDR3 length: 13 residues. Germline V gene sequence: CDR1 SGHTA, CDR2 FQGNSA.

The chain couples TRBV12-3 or TRBV12-4 to TRBJ2-1; D is uncertain. The DNA end lines up better with TRBJ2-7; the J call may be wrong. CDR3 length: 13 residues. This CDR3 is CASSLSPSVEQYF. The CDR3 bases are TGTGCCAGCAGTTTAAGCCCTTCCGTGGAGCAGTACTTC.

In this sample, this clonotype turned up a few times. The junction departs from germline at one end; a sequencing error may be responsible. This chain connects TRBV10-1 to TRBJ1-5, with a weak D call TRBD1 (6 bases). Germline V gives CDR1 WNHNN, CDR2 SYGVQD (reference sequence). This CDR3 is 16 amino acids long. The CDR3 spells CASMEGQRNSNQPLHF. DNA of the CDR3: TGCGCCAGCATGGAAGGACAGAGGAATAGCAATCAGCCCCTGCACTTT.

This clonotype was found many times. The chain uses TRBV7-6 and TRBJ2-3; 10 nucleotides agree with TRBD2. The junction had 11 bases not matched to a gene; V was cut back by 5 bases and J by 6 bases. Germline-derived CDR1 and CDR2 are SGHVS and FNYEAQ. This CDR3 comprises 16 residues. The CDR3 loop is CASSERAGGPGDTQYF. CDR3 nucleotides: TGTGCCAGCAGCGAACGAGCGGGGGGGCCAGGTGATACGCAGTATTTT.

The chain couples TRBV5-1 to TRBJ1-2, with D perhaps TRBD1 (6 bases). The CDR3 runs to 15 residues. Trimming took 9 bases from V and 3 from J, leaving 21 bases between them. Looked up from germline, CDR1 is SGHRS and CDR2 is YFSETQ. CDR3 residues: CATAEGGGIDYGYTF. The CDR3 DNA reads as TGCGCCACCGCTGAGGGGGGGGGGATCGACTATGGCTACACCTTC. The variable domain in full, with the rest retrieved from reference TRBV5-1 and TRBJ1-2, is KAGVTQTPRYLIKTRGQQVTLSCSPISGHRSVSWYQQTPGQGLQFLFEYFSETQRNKGNFPGRFSGRQFSNSRSEMNVSTLELGDSALYLCATAEGGGIDYGYTFGSGTRLTVV.

There are a few counts of this clonotype. V is TRBV6-4 and J is TRBJ2-3; 8 nucleotides agree with TRBD2. The CDR3 runs 16 residues. The germline V gene has CDR1 MRHNA and CDR2 SNTAGT. J was trimmed by 2 bases and V by 5 bases; bases with no gene match: 9. In DNA form, the CDR3 reads TGTGCCAGCAGTAGAACAGCGGGAGATGTCACAGATACGCAGTATTTT. Translation gives CASSRTAGDVTDTQYF.

The CDR3 nucleotides are TGTGCCAGCAGTTCTCATGGGGCTAGCGGGAGGGGGGTGGGGGTGGCAGCTGAGCAGTTCTTC. Its translation: CASSSHGASGRGVGVAAEQFF. V gene TRBV2 combines with J gene TRBJ2-1, with TRBD2 matching over 12 bases. This CDR3 contains 21 residues. CDR1 is SNHLY and CDR2 is FYNNEI in the germline V gene. V shed 5 bases, J shed 9 bases, and the junction held 26 bases outside the gene matches.

The rearrangement joins TRBV6-1 to TRBJ2-1; no clear D. The DNA end lines up better with TRBJ2-7; the J call may be wrong. Germline CDR1 is MNHNS and CDR2 is SASEGT. This CDR3 has 16 amino acids. CDR3 DNA sequence: TGTGCCAGCAGTGGCCGTGAGATTGGTAGCTACAATGAGCAGTACTTC. Amino acid sequence: CASSGREIGSYNEQYF.